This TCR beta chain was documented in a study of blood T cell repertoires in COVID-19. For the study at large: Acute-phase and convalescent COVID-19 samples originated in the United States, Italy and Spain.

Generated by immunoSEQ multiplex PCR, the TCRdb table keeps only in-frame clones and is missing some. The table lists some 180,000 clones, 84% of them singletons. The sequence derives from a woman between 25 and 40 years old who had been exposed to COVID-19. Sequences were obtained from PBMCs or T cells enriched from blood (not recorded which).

CDR3 sequence: CASRQGDEAFF. The DNA for the CDR3 is TGCGCCAGCAGACAGGGGGATGAAGCTTTCTTT. J is TRBJ1-1 and V is TRBV5-1, with 8 bases aligning to TRBD1. CDR1 and CDR2 from the germline V gene are SGHRS and YFSETQ. The CDR3 has 11 residues. The V and J ends lost 5 bases and 7 bases, in that order; junction bases with no gene match: 1.